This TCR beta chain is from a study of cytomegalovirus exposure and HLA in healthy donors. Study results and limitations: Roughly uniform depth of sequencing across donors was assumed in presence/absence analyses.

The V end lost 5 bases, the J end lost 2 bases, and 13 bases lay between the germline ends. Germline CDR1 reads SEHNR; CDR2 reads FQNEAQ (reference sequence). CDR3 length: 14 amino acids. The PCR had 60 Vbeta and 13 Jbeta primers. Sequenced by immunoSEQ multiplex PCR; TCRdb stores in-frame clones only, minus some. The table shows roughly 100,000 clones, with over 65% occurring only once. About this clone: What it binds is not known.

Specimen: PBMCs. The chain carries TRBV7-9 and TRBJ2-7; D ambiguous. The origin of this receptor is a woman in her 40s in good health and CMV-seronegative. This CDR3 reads CASSQALNAYEQYF. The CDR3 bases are TGTGCCAGCAGCCAAGCATTGAATGCCTACGAGCAGTACTTC.